The rows below give T cell receptor beta chains drawn from one sample of a study of blood T cells in healthy people across ages. TCRdb passed the 5' RACE reads through MiXCR, listing each CDR3 protein once. The sample yields about 1,500,000 distinct CDR3 sequences, approximately 38% seen once. Sample: blood. The receptors were sampled from a woman between 18 and 30 years old in good health. Both conserved end residues are part of each CDR3. A D gene is named only where the DNA matches it firmly. Rows give clone size only sometimes, using once, few, many, or a class for an expanded clone.

D gene: -; clone size: few; J gene: TRBJ1-3; V gene: TRBV9; CDR3 DNA: TGTGCCAGCAGCGTAGATGGCAACTCTGGAAACACCATATATTTT; CDR3 protein: CASSVDGNSGNTIYF
D gene: TRBD2; clone size: -; J gene: TRBJ2-7; V gene: TRBV6-2/TRBV6-3; CDR3 DNA: TGTGCCAGCAGCCAACTAGCGGGGCTCCGCTACGAGCTGTACTTC; CDR3 protein: CASSQLAGLRYELYF
D gene: -; clone size: few; J gene: TRBJ2-7; V gene: TRBV21-1; CDR3 DNA: TGTGCCAGCAGCAAAGGTGACAGATCGATCTACGAGCAGTACTTC; CDR3 protein: CASSKGDRSIYEQYF
D gene: TRBD1; clone size: few; J gene: TRBJ1-2; V gene: TRBV11-2; CDR3 DNA: TGTGCCAGCAGGCCCGGGACAGGGGCAGCTAACTATGGCTACACCTTC; CDR3 protein: CASRPGTGAANYGYTF
D gene: TRBD2; clone size: -; J gene: TRBJ2-7; V gene: TRBV4-1; CDR3 DNA: TGCGCCAGCAGCCCCAGTAGCGGGGGGACCTACGAGCAGTACTTC; CDR3 protein: CASSPSSGGTYEQYF
D gene: -; clone size: -; J gene: TRBJ2-5; V gene: TRBV3-1; CDR3 DNA: TGTGCCAGCAGCCCCCGGGACTTCCTCGGGGAGACCCAGTACTTC; CDR3 protein: CASSPRDFLGETQYF
D gene: -; clone size: few; J gene: TRBJ2-6; V gene: TRBV5-1; CDR3 DNA: TGCGCCAGCAGCTTGGAGGCCAACGTCCTGACTTTC; CDR3 protein: CASSLEANVLTF
D gene: -; clone size: few; J gene: TRBJ2-5; V gene: TRBV7-3; CDR3 DNA: TGTGCCAGCAGCTCAGGAAGGGGTGGTGGTGAGCAGTACTTC; CDR3 protein: CASSSGRGGGEQYF
D gene: -; clone size: -; J gene: TRBJ1-2; V gene: TRBV4-2; CDR3 DNA: TGTGCCAGCAGCCAGGTTCAAGAAGTTGACTATGGCTACACCTTC; CDR3 protein: CASSQVQEVDYGYTF
D gene: -; clone size: few; J gene: TRBJ1-1; V gene: TRBV7-2; CDR3 DNA: TGTGCCAGCAGCTCGAGACCCTCGGTGGACACTGAAGCTTTCTTT; CDR3 protein: CASSSRPSVDTEAFF
D gene: -; clone size: many; J gene: TRBJ2-1; V gene: TRBV5-1; CDR3 DNA: TGCGCCAGCAGCTCCCAGTACAATGAGCAGTTCTTC; CDR3 protein: CASSSQYNEQFF
D gene: -; clone size: -; J gene: TRBJ2-7; V gene: TRBV7-9; CDR3 DNA: TGTGCCAGCAGCTTCGATAGGACATCCCAATCCTACGAGCAGTACTTC; CDR3 protein: CASSFDRTSQSYEQYF
D gene: -; clone size: -; J gene: TRBJ1-5; V gene: TRBV28; CDR3 DNA: TGTGCCAGCACCCCCGGAGGAACCTTCAATCAGCCCCAGCATTTT; CDR3 protein: CASTPGGTFNQPQHF
D gene: TRBD1; clone size: -; J gene: TRBJ1-4; V gene: TRBV12-3/TRBV12-4; CDR3 DNA: TGTGCCAGCAGTCCAAGGGACAGCCTTAATGAAGAACTGTTTTTT; CDR3 protein: CASSPRDSLNEELFF
D gene: TRBD2; clone size: -; J gene: TRBJ2-5; V gene: TRBV6-5; CDR3 DNA: TGTGCCAGCAGTTACGAGACGGGAGGATTGCCCCAGTACTTC; CDR3 protein: CASSYETGGLPQYF
D gene: -; clone size: -; J gene: TRBJ1-1; V gene: TRBV27; CDR3 DNA: TGTGCCAGCAGTTTTAAGACAGCCCCTGAAGCTTTCTTT; CDR3 protein: CASSFKTAPEAFF
D gene: -; clone size: -; J gene: TRBJ2-3; V gene: TRBV20-1; CDR3 DNA: TGCAGTGCTACCCGGGCTGCGGACTCTAGCACAGATACGCAGTATTTT; CDR3 protein: CSATRAADSSTDTQYF
D gene: TRBD2; clone size: -; J gene: TRBJ2-1; V gene: TRBV5-1; CDR3 DNA: TGCGCCAGCAGCCTAAAAATACTAGCGGGGGGGACCAATGAGCAGTTCTTC; CDR3 protein: CASSLKILAGGTNEQFF
D gene: TRBD2; clone size: -; J gene: TRBJ2-1; V gene: TRBV3-1; CDR3 DNA: TGTGCCAGCAGCCATCCCCTAGCGGAGCTCTACAATGAGCAGTTCTTC; CDR3 protein: CASSHPLAELYNEQFF
D gene: -; clone size: -; J gene: TRBJ2-7; V gene: TRBV10-3; CDR3 DNA: TGTGCCGTCAGTGATATGTCCGCAACGGGTAGCAACAATGAGCAGTACTTC; CDR3 protein: CAVSDMSATGSNNEQYF
D gene: -; clone size: -; J gene: TRBJ1-1; V gene: TRBV29-1; CDR3 DNA: TGCAGCGTCATGAACACTGAAGCTTTCTTT; CDR3 protein: CSVMNTEAFF
D gene: -; clone size: -; J gene: TRBJ1-1; V gene: TRBV30; CDR3 DNA: TGTGCCTGGAGTGTACGCTACACTGAAGCTTTCTTT; CDR3 protein: CAWSVRYTEAFF
D gene: -; clone size: -; J gene: TRBJ2-5; V gene: TRBV7-9; CDR3 DNA: TGTGCCAGCAGCCCCTGGGACCGACAAGAGACCCAGTACTTC; CDR3 protein: CASSPWDRQETQYF
D gene: TRBD2; clone size: -; J gene: TRBJ2-3; V gene: TRBV7-2; CDR3 DNA: TGTGCCAGCAGCCCGACCCTAGCGGGACACCTTAACACAGATACGCAGTATTTT; CDR3 protein: CASSPTLAGHLNTDTQYF
D gene: -; clone size: -; J gene: TRBJ2-5; V gene: TRBV2; CDR3 DNA: TGTGCCAGCAGCCAGCACAGGGAGGAGACCCAGTACTTC; CDR3 protein: CASSQHREETQYF
D gene: -; clone size: once; J gene: TRBJ1-2; V gene: TRBV10-2; CDR3 DNA: TGCGCCAGCAGTGAAGGTGTAGGAGGGTTCGGTGGCTACACCTTC; CDR3 protein: CASSEGVGGFGGYTF
D gene: -; clone size: -; J gene: TRBJ2-5; V gene: TRBV11-2; CDR3 DNA: TGTGCCAGCAGCACGCGGGACTGGGACGTCAGGGAGACCCAGTACTTC; CDR3 protein: CASSTRDWDVRETQYF
D gene: TRBD1; clone size: few; J gene: TRBJ2-7; V gene: TRBV12-3/TRBV12-4; CDR3 DNA: TGTGCCAGCAGTACCGGGACAGGGATGGACGAGCAGTACTTC; CDR3 protein: CASSTGTGMDEQYF
D gene: -; clone size: -; J gene: TRBJ2-4; V gene: TRBV27; CDR3 DNA: TGTGCCAGCAGTCCCGACTTAAACATTCAGTACTTC; CDR3 protein: CASSPDLNIQYF
D gene: TRBD2; clone size: -; J gene: TRBJ2-5; V gene: TRBV7-9; CDR3 DNA: TGTGCCAGCAGCTTTCAACGGACTAGCGGTGCACAAGAGACCCAGTACTTC; CDR3 protein: CASSFQRTSGAQETQYF
D gene: -; clone size: -; J gene: TRBJ2-7; V gene: TRBV10-3; CDR3 DNA: TGTGCCATCAAGAACGACAGGGGAGGGGAGACCCGGTACTTC; CDR3 protein: CAIKNDRGGETRYF
D gene: -; clone size: -; J gene: TRBJ2-1; V gene: TRBV3-1; CDR3 DNA: TGTGCCAGCAGCTACAACTCCGAGCAGTTCTTC; CDR3 protein: CASSYNSEQFF
D gene: TRBD2; clone size: -; J gene: TRBJ2-3; V gene: TRBV20-1; CDR3 DNA: TGCAGTGCGATAAGCGGGGGGGCAGATACGCAGTATTTT; CDR3 protein: CSAISGGADTQYF
D gene: TRBD2; clone size: -; J gene: TRBJ2-3; V gene: TRBV3-1; CDR3 DNA: TGTGCCAGCACCGCGGGACTAGCGCCAGATACGCAGTATTTT; CDR3 protein: CASTAGLAPDTQYF
D gene: -; clone size: -; J gene: TRBJ2-6; V gene: TRBV20-1; CDR3 DNA: TGCAGTGCTGCTCAGACAGGTAGCTCTGGGGCCAACGTCCTGACTTTC; CDR3 protein: CSAAQTGSSGANVLTF
D gene: -; clone size: few; J gene: TRBJ1-2; V gene: TRBV11-2; CDR3 DNA: TGTGCCAGCAGCTCCGATGGGCAGGGTCTTGGCTACACCTTC; CDR3 protein: CASSSDGQGLGYTF
D gene: -; clone size: -; J gene: TRBJ2-4; V gene: TRBV11-2; CDR3 DNA: TGTGCCAGCAGTTTAGGACTGGTAGCCAAAAACATTCAGTACTTC; CDR3 protein: CASSLGLVAKNIQYF
D gene: TRBD2; clone size: -; J gene: TRBJ2-5; V gene: TRBV9; CDR3 DNA: TGTGCCAGCAGAGACGGGACTAGCGGGGGATCGGAGACCCAGTACTTC; CDR3 protein: CASRDGTSGGSETQYF
D gene: -; clone size: -; J gene: TRBJ2-1; V gene: TRBV18; CDR3 DNA: TGTGCCTCGACGAGGTCGGTGGGCGATGAGCAGTTCTTC; CDR3 protein: CASTRSVGDEQFF
D gene: -; clone size: few; J gene: TRBJ2-7; V gene: TRBV6-2/TRBV6-3; CDR3 DNA: TGTGCCAGCAACCCTCGGCCGGGGCCCCACCTCTACGAGCAGTACTTC; CDR3 protein: CASNPRPGPHLYEQYF
D gene: -; clone size: -; J gene: TRBJ1-1; V gene: TRBV5-1; CDR3 DNA: TGCGCCAGCAGCCCGCTCGGGGGTTGGGCTTTCTTT; CDR3 protein: CASSPLGGWAFF
D gene: -; clone size: -; J gene: TRBJ1-2; V gene: TRBV9; CDR3 DNA: TGTGCCAGCAGCGTAAATGTCGGGGGCTACACCTTC; CDR3 protein: CASSVNVGGYTF
D gene: -; clone size: few; J gene: TRBJ2-7; V gene: TRBV29-1; CDR3 DNA: TGCAGCGCTAGCCGCCAGGGCGGGGAGCAGTACTTC; CDR3 protein: CSASRQGGEQYF
D gene: -; clone size: -; J gene: TRBJ1-5; V gene: TRBV12-3/TRBV12-4; CDR3 DNA: TGTGCCAGCAGTTCTAGGAGGACGGTGAATCAGCCCCAGCATTTT; CDR3 protein: CASSSRRTVNQPQHF
D gene: -; clone size: few; J gene: TRBJ2-3; V gene: TRBV10-3; CDR3 DNA: TGTGCCATCAGTGAGGCGGGGGCACCAGATACGCAGTATTTT; CDR3 protein: CAISEAGAPDTQYF
D gene: -; clone size: -; J gene: TRBJ1-6; V gene: TRBV6-1; CDR3 DNA: TGTGCCAGCAGTGAAGAGGTCGGAAATTCACCCCTCCACTTT; CDR3 protein: CASSEEVGNSPLHF
D gene: TRBD1; clone size: few; J gene: TRBJ2-1; V gene: TRBV6-5; CDR3 DNA: TGTGCCAGCAGTTACGGGGTCAGGGGGCCCTACAATGAGCAGTTCTTC; CDR3 protein: CASSYGVRGPYNEQFF
D gene: TRBD1; clone size: many; J gene: TRBJ1-6; V gene: TRBV6-6; CDR3 DNA: TGTGCCAGTACCGGGACAGGGGGATCACCCCTCCACTTT; CDR3 protein: CASTGTGGSPLHF
D gene: -; clone size: -; J gene: TRBJ1-5; V gene: TRBV7-9; CDR3 DNA: TGTGCCAGCAGCTCTGACATTAACAGGTCACCTAATCAGCCCCAGCATTTT; CDR3 protein: CASSSDINRSPNQPQHF
D gene: -; clone size: -; J gene: TRBJ1-2; V gene: TRBV15; CDR3 DNA: TGTGCCACCAGCAGCACAGGTGAGGGGAACTATGGCTACACCTTC; CDR3 protein: CATSSTGEGNYGYTF
D gene: TRBD2; clone size: -; J gene: TRBJ2-7; V gene: TRBV10-3; CDR3 DNA: TGTGCTATCAGGGCTAGCGGGGGTACGAGCTCCTACGAGCAGTACTTC; CDR3 protein: CAIRASGGTSSYEQYF
D gene: TRBD1; clone size: -; J gene: TRBJ2-1; V gene: TRBV6-5; CDR3 DNA: TGTGCCAGCAGTTTCTTTTTCCTCCGGGACAGGGGTTCCAATGAGCAGTTCTTC; CDR3 protein: CASSFFFLRDRGSNEQFF